The 20 T cell receptor beta chains in this list originate from one sample, sequenced in a study of CD8+ T cells in alopecia areata. RNA, once extracted, was reverse transcribed into cDNA for use as the sequencing template. Profiling relied on immunoSEQ multiplex PCR, and the TCRdb table lists in-frame clones only, not all of them. The sample contains almost 250,000 clones, 65% to 70% of which appear only once. This specimen was CD4+ T cells sorted from blood, taken at week 0. The source is a human donor with alopecia areata.

The chain uses TRBV7-2 and TRBJ2-7; 9 nucleotides match TRBD1. The V gene's germline CDR1 is SGHTA and CDR2 FQGNSA. V trimming: 2 bases; J trimming: 6 bases; junction bases outside the gene matches: 2. This CDR3 region has 13 residues. The CDR3 sequence: CASSLRQGGEQYF. CDR3 DNA: TGTGCCAGCAGCTTACGACAGGGGGGCGAGCAGTACTTC. The full variable domain, completed using reference TRBV7-2 and TRBJ2-7, is GAGVSQSPSNKVTEKGKDVELRCDPISGHTALYWYRQSLGQGLEFLIYFQGNSAPDKSGLPSDRFSAERTGGSVSTLTIQRTQQEDSAVYLCASSLRQGGEQYFGPGTRLTVT.

The rearrangement uses TRBV2 and TRBJ1-5; no clear D gene. Between the trimmed V and J ends, which lost 7 bases and 7 bases, there was a span of 14 bases. This CDR3 contains 13 residues. CDR1 is SNHLY and CDR2 is FYNNEI in the germline V gene. The CDR3 coding sequence is TGTGCCAGCATGTTACTGCCGGTGCAGCCCCAGCATTTT. This translates into CASMLLPVQPQHF.

This clone has just a few counts. This chain links TRBV29-1 with TRBJ1-2; 12 bases fit TRBD1. V was pared by 1 base and J by 5 bases, with 8 bases of the junction left unmatched. CDR3 length: 16 residues. Germline CDR1 SQVTM, CDR2 ANQGSEA. CDR3 bases: TGCAGCGTTGAAGGGGACAGGGGGCTGAGTTGGTATGGCTACACCTTC. Residues: CSVEGDRGLSWYGYTF. The variable domain in full, with the rest retrieved from reference TRBV29-1 and TRBJ1-2, is SAVISQKPSRDICQRGTSLTIQCQVDSQVTMMFWYRQQPGQSLTLIATANQGSEATYESGFVIDKFPISRPNLTFSTLTVSNMSPEDSSIYLCSVEGDRGLSWYGYTFGSGTRLTVV.

This clone appeared once. Given the absence of the conserved phenylalanine or tryptophan at the CDR3 end, a read error is likely. It is unclear where the CDR3 begins or ends on the DNA, so no DNA is shown, and the CDR3 is as TCRdb lists it. The CDR3 spells CASSYSVQKSL. The chain is built from TRBV6-6 and TRBJ1-1; TRBD1 reflects the table's D call only, with no check against the DNA. The germline CDR1 and CDR2 sequences are MNHNY and SVGAGI (reference sequence). With termini counted, the CDR3 has 11 amino acids.

Only a few counts were recorded for this clone. The rearrangement links TRBV7-9 to TRBJ2-5, with D perhaps matching TRBD2 (5 bases). Germline assignment: CDR1 SEHNR and CDR2 FQNEAQ (reference sequence). Trimming removed 0 bases from V and 2 bases from J, with 7 bases in between. The CDR3 length is 14 residues. The DNA for the CDR3 is TGTGCCAGCAGCTTAGCGCGAGGGCAAGAGACCCAGTACTTC. Its protein is CASSLARGQETQYF.

J is TRBJ1-1 and V is TRBV20-1; no definite D call. V gave up 3 bases and J gave up 4 bases, with 3 bases separating them. The CDR3 is 10 amino acids. Germline V gene lookup returns CDR1 DFQATT and CDR2 SNEGSKA (reference sequence). The chain's CDR3 is CSASFTEAFF. The CDR3 DNA follows: TGCAGTGCTAGCTTCACTGAAGCTTTCTTT.

The chain recombines TRBV5-4 with TRBJ2-7; TRBD2 matches 10 bases. This CDR3 comprises 17 residues. Unmatched junction bases numbered 9, after V lost 0 bases and J lost 3 bases. Germline CDR1 is SGHNT and CDR2 is YYREEE (reference sequence). CDR3 in DNA: TGTGCCAGCAGCTTGGCCGGTCGAGCGGGGGGGGTCTACGAGCAGTACTTC. This gives the protein CASSLAGRAGGVYEQYF.

The chain carries TRBV7-9 and TRBJ1-6; 7 nucleotides line up with TRBD1. In germline, CDR1 is SEHNR, CDR2 FQNEAQ (reference sequence). The ends lost 3 bases at V and 7 bases at J; junction bases unmatched: 3. The length of the CDR3 is 14 residues. The chain's CDR3 is CASSLGQPNSPLHF. The CDR3 bases are TGTGCCAGCAGCTTGGGACAGCCAAATTCACCCCTCCACTTT.

This rearrangement joins TRBV4-2 to TRBJ1-2; no firm D call. The CDR3 length is 16 residues. Trimming removed 1 base at V and 0 bases at J, with 12 bases between. Germline V gene sequence: CDR1 LGHNA, CDR2 YNFKEQ. For the CDR3, the DNA is TGTGCCAGCAGCCAAGTCGTACGGGGAACTAACTATGGCTACACCTTC. Its protein is CASSQVVRGTNYGYTF.

The chain joins TRBV6-5 to TRBJ2-5; D is ambiguous. Per the germline V gene, CDR1 is MNHEY and CDR2 is SVGAGI. This CDR3 comprises 13 residues. V was clipped by 5 bases and J by 5 bases, with 12 bases between them. The CDR3 reads CASSPNAGETQYF. The CDR3 nucleotides read TGTGCCAGCAGTCCCAATGCCGGGGAGACCCAGTACTTC.

V usage is TRBV29-1 and J usage is TRBJ2-2; D is unresolved. V lost 6 bases to trimming and J lost 0 bases, with 14 bases between them. Germline V gene lookup returns CDR1 SQVTM and CDR2 ANQGSEA. This CDR3 comprises 15 residues. In DNA form, the CDR3 reads TGCAGCGTCCCGAAGATAGGGTCGAACACCGGGGAGCTGTTTTTT. This translates into CSVPKIGSNTGELFF.

This chain joins TRBV29-1 and TRBJ1-1; 8 bases are a match to TRBD1. Looked up from germline, CDR1 is SQVTM and CDR2 is ANQGSEA. V shed 3 bases and J 1 base; nucleotides not matched to a gene: 4. The CDR3 is 14 residues long. CDR3 sequence reads: CSVDPGTGNTEAFF. The CDR3 nucleotides read TGCAGCGTTGACCCCGGGACAGGGAACACTGAAGCTTTCTTT.

In its sample, this clone was seen once. V gene TRBV25-1 combines with J gene TRBJ2-5, with TRBD1 as a possible D gene (6 bases). Germline CDR1 and CDR2: MGHDK and SYGVNS. This CDR3 is built from 14 residues. The ends were cut back, 2 bases at V and 5 bases at J, with 12 bases in the middle. This CDR3 reads CASSEISGVETQYF. The CDR3 nucleotides read TGTGCCAGCAGTGAAATTTCAGGGGTCGAGACCCAGTACTTC.

The chain employs TRBV30 and TRBJ2-3, with D possibly being TRBD2 (5 bases). Germline loops: CDR1 GTSNPN, CDR2 SVGIG (reference sequence). Trimming shortened V by 4 bases and J by 2 bases, and 7 bases separated the two germline ends. The CDR3 contains 12 residues. CDR3 protein: CAWKRDTDTQYF. DNA of the CDR3: TGTGCCTGGAAACGGGACACAGATACGCAGTATTTT. Using reference TRBV30 and TRBJ2-3 for the parts outside the CDR3, the full variable domain is SQTIHQWPATLVQPVGSPLSLECTVEGTSNPNLYWYRQAAGRGLQLLFYSVGIGQISSEVPQNLSASRPQDRQFILSSKKLLLSDSGFYLCAWKRDTDTQYFGPGTRLTVL.

V usage is TRBV15 and J usage is TRBJ1-4; maybe TRBD1 (5 bases). The CDR3 extends over 16 amino acids. V was trimmed by 5 bases and J by 3 bases, leaving 16 bases between them. Per the germline V gene, CDR1 is LNHNV and CDR2 is YYDKDF (reference sequence). This chain's CDR3 is CATSPRGRGPNEKLFF. The CDR3 DNA sequence: TGTGCCACCAGCCCGCGAGGGAGGGGTCCTAATGAAAAACTGTTTTTT.

J is TRBJ2-7 and V is TRBV4-1; 9 bases align to TRBD2. V shed 3 bases, J shed 6 bases, and the junction held 9 bases outside the gene matches. Germline V gene sequence: CDR1 MGHRA, CDR2 YSYEKL. CDR3 length: 15 residues. The CDR3 DNA reads as TGCGCCAGCAGCCATAAAGAGGGACTAGCTTCCGAGCAGTACTTC. Encoded protein: CASSHKEGLASEQYF.

The CDR3 DNA is TGCGCCAGCAGCGGACAGGGGGACTATAATTCACCCCTCCACTTT. Its translation is CASSGQGDYNSPLHF. This chain links TRBV5-1 with TRBJ1-6, with 10 bases that match TRBD1. Trimming removed 4 bases from V and 3 bases from J; junction bases left unmatched: 1. Germline CDR1 reads SGHRS; CDR2 reads YFSETQ. CDR3 length: 15 amino acids.

A few counts support this clone. This chain connects TRBV5-6 to TRBJ1-6; weak D call: TRBD1 (5 bases). The CDR3 spans 12 residues. V was pared by 3 bases and J by 7 bases, with 5 bases between. Germline CDR1 SGHDT, CDR2 YYEEEE. The CDR3 DNA follows: TGTGCCAGCAGCTGGGGGAATTCACCCCTCCACTTT. Translating it yields CASSWGNSPLHF.

This chain links TRBV7-2 with TRBJ2-5; D is uncertain. This CDR3 comprises 14 residues. The V and J ends lost 8 bases and 0 bases respectively, with 13 bases between them. Germline V gene sequence: CDR1 SGHTA, CDR2 FQGNSA. DNA of the CDR3: TGTGCCAGCCAAAGTACAAGGTACCAAGAGACCCAGTACTTC. This codes for CASQSTRYQETQYF.

This clone was picked up one time. The chain links TRBV14 to TRBJ1-6, with 7 nucleotides matching TRBD1. The CDR3 runs to 16 residues. Germline loops: CDR1 SGHDN, CDR2 FVKESK. V shed 5 bases, J shed 7 bases, and the junction held 11 bases outside the gene matches. The CDR3 DNA sequence: TGTGCCAGCAGCAGAAGACCGGGACAGAGGAATTCACCCCTCCACTTT. Its protein is CASSRRPGQRNSPLHF. Looking up the rest from reference TRBV14 and TRBJ1-6 gives the full variable domain: EAGVTQFPSHSVIEKGQTVTLRCDPISGHDNLYWYRRVMGKEIKFLLHFVKESKQDESGMPNNRFLAERTGGTYSTLKVQPAELEDSGVYFCASSRRPGQRNSPLHFGNGTRLTVT.